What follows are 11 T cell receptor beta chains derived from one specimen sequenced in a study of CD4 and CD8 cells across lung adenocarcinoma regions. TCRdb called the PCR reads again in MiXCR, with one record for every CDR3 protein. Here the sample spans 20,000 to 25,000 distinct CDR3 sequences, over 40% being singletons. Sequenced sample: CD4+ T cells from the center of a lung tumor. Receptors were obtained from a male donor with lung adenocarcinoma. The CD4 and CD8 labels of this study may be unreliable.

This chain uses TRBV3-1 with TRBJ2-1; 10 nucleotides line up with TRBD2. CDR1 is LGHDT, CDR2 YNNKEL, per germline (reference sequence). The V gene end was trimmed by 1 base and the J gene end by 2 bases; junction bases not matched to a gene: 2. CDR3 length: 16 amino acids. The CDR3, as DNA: TGTGCCAGCAGCCAAGTTACTAGCGGGACCTACAATGAGCAGTTCTTC. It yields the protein CASSQVTSGTYNEQFF.

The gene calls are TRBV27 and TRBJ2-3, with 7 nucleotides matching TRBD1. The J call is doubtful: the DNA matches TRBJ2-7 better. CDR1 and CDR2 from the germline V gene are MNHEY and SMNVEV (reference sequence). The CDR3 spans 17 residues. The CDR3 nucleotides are TGTGCCAGCAGTGCGGGCCGAGGGGGCTGTGGGAAAGATACGCAGTACTTC. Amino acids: CASSAGRGGCGKDTQYF.

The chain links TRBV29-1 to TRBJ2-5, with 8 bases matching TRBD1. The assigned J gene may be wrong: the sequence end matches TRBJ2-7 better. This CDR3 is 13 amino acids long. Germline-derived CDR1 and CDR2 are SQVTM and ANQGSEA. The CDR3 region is CSVQGARFYEQYF. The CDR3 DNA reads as TGCAGCGTTCAGGGGGCTAGGTTCTACGAGCAGTACTTC.

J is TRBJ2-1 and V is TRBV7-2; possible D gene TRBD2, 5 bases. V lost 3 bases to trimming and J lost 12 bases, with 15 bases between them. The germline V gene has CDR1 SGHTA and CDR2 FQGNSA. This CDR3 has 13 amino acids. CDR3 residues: CASSFNLANRQFF. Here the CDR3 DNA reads TGTGCCAGCAGCTTCAACCTAGCTAATCGGCAGTTCTTC.

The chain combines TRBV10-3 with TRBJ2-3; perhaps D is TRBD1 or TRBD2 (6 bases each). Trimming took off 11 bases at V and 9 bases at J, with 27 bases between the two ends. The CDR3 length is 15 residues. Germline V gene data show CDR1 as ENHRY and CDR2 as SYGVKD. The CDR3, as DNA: TGTGCCGGGGGGCACGGGGGAGGTGACCAAGAGACGCAGTATTTT. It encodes CAGGHGGGDQETQYF.

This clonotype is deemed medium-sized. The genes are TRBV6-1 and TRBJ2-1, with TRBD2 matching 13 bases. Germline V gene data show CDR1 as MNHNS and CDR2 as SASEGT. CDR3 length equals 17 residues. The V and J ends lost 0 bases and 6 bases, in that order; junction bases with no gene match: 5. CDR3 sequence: CASSEALRLAGGNEQFF. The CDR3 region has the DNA TGTGCCAGCAGTGAAGCGCTTCGACTAGCGGGAGGCAATGAGCAGTTCTTC.

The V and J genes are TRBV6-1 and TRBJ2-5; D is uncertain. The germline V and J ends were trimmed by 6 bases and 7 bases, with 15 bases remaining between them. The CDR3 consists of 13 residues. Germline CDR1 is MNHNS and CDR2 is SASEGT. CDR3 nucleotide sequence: TGTGCCAGCAGGAGGACGGCGTGGGGGACCCAGTACTTC. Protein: CASRRTAWGTQYF.

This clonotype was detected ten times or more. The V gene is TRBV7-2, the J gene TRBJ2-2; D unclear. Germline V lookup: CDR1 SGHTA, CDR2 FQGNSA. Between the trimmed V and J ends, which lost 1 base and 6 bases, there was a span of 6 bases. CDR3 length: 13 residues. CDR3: CASSLVLAGELFF. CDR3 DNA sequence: TGTGCCAGCAGCTTAGTCCTGGCCGGGGAGCTGTTTTTT.

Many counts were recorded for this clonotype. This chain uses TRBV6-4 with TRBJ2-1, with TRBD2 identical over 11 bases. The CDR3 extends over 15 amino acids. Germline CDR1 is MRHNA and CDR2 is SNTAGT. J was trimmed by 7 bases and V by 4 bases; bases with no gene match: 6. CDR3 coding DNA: TGTGCCAGCAGTGTGTCGCTAGCGGGAGGAAATGAGCAGTTCTTC. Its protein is CASSVSLAGGNEQFF.

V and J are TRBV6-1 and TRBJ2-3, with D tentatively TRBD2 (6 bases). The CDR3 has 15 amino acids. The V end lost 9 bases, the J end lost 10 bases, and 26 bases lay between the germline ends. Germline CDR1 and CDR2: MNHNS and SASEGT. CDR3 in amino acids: CARRLQAGSTEAQYF. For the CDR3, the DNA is TGTGCCAGGAGACTCCAGGCCGGGAGTACAGAGGCGCAGTATTTT.

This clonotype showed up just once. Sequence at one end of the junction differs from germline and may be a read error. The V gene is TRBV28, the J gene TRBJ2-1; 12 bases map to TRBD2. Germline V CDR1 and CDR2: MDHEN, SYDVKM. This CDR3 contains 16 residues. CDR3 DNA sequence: TGTGCCAGCAGTGTCCTAGCGGGAGGGCGCTTCGATGAGCAGTTTTTC. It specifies CASSVLAGGRFDEQFF.